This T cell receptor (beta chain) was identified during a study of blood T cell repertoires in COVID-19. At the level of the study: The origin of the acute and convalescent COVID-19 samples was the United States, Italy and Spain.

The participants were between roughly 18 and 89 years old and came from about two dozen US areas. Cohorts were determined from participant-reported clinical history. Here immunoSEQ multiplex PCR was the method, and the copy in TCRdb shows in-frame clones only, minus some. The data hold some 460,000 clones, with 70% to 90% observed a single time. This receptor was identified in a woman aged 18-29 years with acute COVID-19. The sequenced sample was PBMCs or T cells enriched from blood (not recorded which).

CDR3: CSVEQGASNEQFF. CDR3 DNA sequence: TGCAGCGTTGAACAGGGGGCGAGCAATGAGCAGTTCTTC. The chain recombines TRBV29-1 with TRBJ2-1, with 8 positions matching TRBD1. From germline, CDR1 is SQVTM and CDR2 ANQGSEA. The V gene end was trimmed by 2 bases and the J gene end by 6 bases; junction bases not matched to a gene: 3. The CDR3 runs 13 residues.